Following are 5 T cell receptor beta chains from one sample sequenced in a study of blood T cell repertoires in COVID-19. Profiled with immunoSEQ multiplex PCR; TCRdb holds only in-frame clones, not every one. Of about 170,000 clones listed, about four fifths are singletons. Sequenced material: peripheral blood. The receptor set was obtained from a woman in her sixties or seventies with acute or convalescent COVID-19.

This chain connects TRBV6-5 to TRBJ1-2; D unresolved. CDR1 and CDR2 (germline): MNHEY, SVGAGI. The CDR3 is 14 amino acids. Trimming removed 6 bases at V and 0 bases at J, with 11 bases between. In DNA form, the CDR3 reads TGTGCCAGCAGCCCCCTCCAGGCTAACTATGGCTACACCTTC. Its protein is CASSPLQANYGYTF.

Notes on this clone: Different DNA sequences within this sample yield the same CDR3. The chain links TRBV19 to TRBJ2-1; a weak D match, TRBD2 (6 bases). Germline loops: CDR1 LNHDA, CDR2 SQIVND (reference sequence). The length of the CDR3 is 14 residues. V lost 4 bases to trimming and J lost 5 bases, with 12 bases between them. The CDR3 loop reads CASSTPGLNNEQFF. As DNA, the CDR3 is TGTGCCAGTAGTACGCCGGGACTGAACAATGAGCAGTTCTTC.

This chain links TRBV10-3 with TRBJ2-7, with TRBD1 matching 11 bases. The CDR3 consists of 14 residues. After removal of 7 bases from V and 1 base from J, the junction contained 3 bases not matched to a gene. The V gene's germline CDR1 is ENHRY and CDR2 SYGVKD. The CDR3 loop is CAIKGTGGSYEQYF. As DNA, the CDR3 is TGTGCCATCAAGGGGACAGGGGGGTCCTACGAGCAGTACTTC.

The rearrangement uses TRBV19 and TRBJ1-4; TRBD1 agrees at 10 bases. Germline V gene sequence: CDR1 LNHDA, CDR2 SQIVND (reference sequence). The CDR3 sequence is 17 residues long. Losses at the gene ends were 3 bases for V and 8 bases for J; bases not matched to a gene: 12. CDR3 DNA: TGTGCCAGTAGTATCATTCCGTCTATGACAGGGGGCGAAAAACTGTTTTTT. Translation: CASSIIPSMTGGEKLFF.

The CDR3 reads CASSRSWDSATNYGYTF. The CDR3, as DNA: TGTGCCAGCAGTCGCTCCTGGGACAGCGCGACTAACTATGGCTACACCTTC. The chain couples TRBV6-6 to TRBJ1-2; 7 positions match TRBD1. V lost 5 bases to trimming and J lost 0 bases; unmatched junction nucleotides: 12. The CDR3 contains 17 residues. The germline gives CDR1 MNHNY, CDR2 SVGAGI (reference sequence).